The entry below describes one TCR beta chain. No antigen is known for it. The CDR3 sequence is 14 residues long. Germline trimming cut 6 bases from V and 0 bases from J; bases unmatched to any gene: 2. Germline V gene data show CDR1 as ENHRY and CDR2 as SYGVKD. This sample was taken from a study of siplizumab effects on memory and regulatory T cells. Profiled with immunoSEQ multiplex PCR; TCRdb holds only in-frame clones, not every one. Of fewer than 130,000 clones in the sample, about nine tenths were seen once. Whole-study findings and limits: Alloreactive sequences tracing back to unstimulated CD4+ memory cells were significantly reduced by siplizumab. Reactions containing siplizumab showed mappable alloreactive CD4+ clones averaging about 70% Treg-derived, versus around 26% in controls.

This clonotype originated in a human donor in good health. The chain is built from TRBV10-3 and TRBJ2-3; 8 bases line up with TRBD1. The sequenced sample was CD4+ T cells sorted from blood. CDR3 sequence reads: CAISRQGSTDTQYF. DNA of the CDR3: TGTGCCATCAGCCGACAGGGGAGCACAGATACGCAGTATTTT.